This T cell receptor (beta chain) was recovered during a study of T cells in localized non-small cell lung cancer. The V gene's germline CDR1 is SGHRS and CDR2 YFSETQ. The V gene lost 2 bases and the J gene lost 8 bases, with 16 bases spanning the gap. The CDR3 has 14 residues. The protocol was immunoSEQ multiplex PCR, while the TCRdb copy is restricted to in-frame clones and leaves out a portion. This sample has 15,000 or so clones, with approximately 89% found just once. This sequence joins TRBV5-1 and TRBJ1-2; D might be TRBD1 (6 bases). Sample: peripheral blood mononuclear cells, taken before any cancer treatment. The TCR sequence derives from a man aged 35 to 70 with stage III lung adenocarcinoma. CDR3 residues: CASSLGGRQEGYTF. CDR3 DNA: TGCGCCAGCAGCTTAGGTGGAAGACAGGAGGGCTACACCTTC.